The 4 T cell receptor beta chains below were found in one sample sequenced in a study of CD8 T cells in ankylosing spondylitis. Using its own MiXCR run on the 5' RACE reads, TCRdb lists one record per CDR3 protein. Here the sample spans about 350,000 distinct CDR3 sequences, 20% being singletons. Sequenced sample: blood, either unsorted or a sorted T cell fraction (not recorded which). These receptors were taken from a male donor with ankylosing spondylitis or in good health (not recorded which).

V gene TRBV5-6 combines with J gene TRBJ2-7; no clear D. Trimming stripped 4 bases from V and 4 bases from J, with 9 bases between. From germline, CDR1 is SGHDT and CDR2 YYEEEE. The CDR3 length is 12 residues. The CDR3 region is CASSTGRYEQYF. The CDR3 DNA reads TGTGCCAGCAGCACTGGCCGGTACGAGCAGTACTTC.

This clonotype has more than one count but fewer than ten. The CDR3 is CASSTNRDPYAYEQYF. In DNA, the CDR3 is TGTGCCAGCAGCACCAACCGGGACCCCTACGCCTACGAGCAGTACTTC. This chain links TRBV5-5 with TRBJ2-7; D possibly matches TRBD1 or TRBD2 (5 bases each). Trimming cost V 4 bases and J 2 bases, with 19 bases left between them. This CDR3 comprises 16 residues. Germline V gene lookup returns CDR1 SGHKS and CDR2 YYEKEE (reference sequence). The variable domain in full, with the rest retrieved from reference TRBV5-5 and TRBJ2-7, is DAGVTQSPTHLIKTRGQQVTLRCSPISGHKSVSWYQQVLGQGPQFIFQYYEKEERGRGNFPDRFSARQFPNYSSELNVNALLLGDSALYLCASSTNRDPYAYEQYFGPGTRLTVT.

This clonotype was observed a few times. The chain links TRBV6-2 or TRBV6-3 to TRBJ2-5; 13 nucleotides line up with TRBD2. Germline trimming cut 6 bases from V and 2 bases from J; bases unmatched to any gene: 18. In germline, CDR1 is MNHEY, CDR2 SVGEGT. This CDR3 spans 20 amino acids. CDR3 in amino acids: CASRRVGTSGAIPVQETQYF. In DNA form, the CDR3 reads TGTGCCAGCAGACGAGTCGGGACTAGCGGGGCCATTCCTGTTCAAGAGACCCAGTACTTC.

This clonotype has only a few counts. The chain carries TRBV7-9 and TRBJ2-5; 8 nucleotides align to TRBD1. J was trimmed by 3 bases and V by 6 bases; bases with no gene match: 15. The CDR3 has 17 residues. Looked up from germline, CDR1 is SEHNR and CDR2 is FQNEAQ (reference sequence). The CDR3 DNA reads TGTGCCAGCAGGTACTCCGGGACAGGTTTGGAGGAAGAGACCCAGTACTTC. Translating it yields CASRYSGTGLEEETQYF.